The 18 T cell receptor beta chains presented below share a single source sample, sequenced in a study of shared clonotypes between healthy human individuals. TCRdb's table, derived via immunoSEQ multiplex PCR, lists solely in-frame clones and lacks some. The sample lists roughly 640,000 clones; more than 95% were seen once. Sequenced input: naive CD4+ T cells sorted from blood. This sample's subset: CD45RA+ positively selected. These receptors originate from a woman aged 30 to 39 in good health.

This rearrangement joins TRBV28 to TRBJ2-7; D unresolved. The V end was cut by 7 bases, the J end by 2 bases, with 21 bases between. The germline gives CDR1 MDHEN, CDR2 SYDVKM. The CDR3 length is 16 residues. CDR3 region: CASTIAVDFGAYEQYF. The CDR3 bases are TGTGCCAGCACCATCGCAGTAGACTTTGGGGCCTACGAGCAGTACTTC.

This chain connects TRBV5-4 to TRBJ2-5, with 7 bases identical to TRBD2. The V gene's germline CDR1 is SGHNT and CDR2 YYREEE (reference sequence). The CDR3 totals 14 residues. The J segment lost 3 bases and the V segment lost 0 bases, leaving 2 bases of the junction unmatched. In DNA, the CDR3 is TGTGCCAGCAGCTTGGATCTAGCGGAAGAGACCCAGTACTTC. It translates to CASSLDLAEETQYF.

The V and J genes are TRBV28 and TRBJ2-7; TRBD1 matches 7 bases. V shed 2 bases, J shed 6 bases, and the junction held 4 bases outside the gene matches. Germline V CDR1 and CDR2: MDHEN, SYDVKM. The CDR3 consists of 13 residues. The CDR3 sequence is CASSLRGPPEQYF. In nucleotides, the CDR3 is TGTGCCAGCAGTTTAAGGGGGCCCCCCGAGCAGTACTTC.

The chain has TRBV4-1 and TRBJ2-7; 15 nucleotides align to TRBD2. Trimming removed 2 bases from V and 9 bases from J; junction bases left unmatched: 8. The CDR3 totals 16 residues. The germline CDR1 and CDR2 sequences are MGHRA and YSYEKL. For the CDR3, the DNA is TGCGCCAGCAGCCAAAAGATGGGACTAGCGGGAGGATGGCAGTACTTC. It specifies CASSQKMGLAGGWQYF.

This sequence joins TRBV4-1 and TRBJ2-5; no clear D. The CDR3 is 16 residues long. The germline gives CDR1 MGHRA, CDR2 YSYEKL. The ends were cut back, 1 base at V and 2 bases at J, with 14 bases in the middle. CDR3 protein: CASSQAPRTDQETQYF. CDR3 sequence (DNA): TGCGCCAGCAGCCAAGCTCCCAGAACCGATCAAGAGACCCAGTACTTC.

This chain connects TRBV28 to TRBJ2-7; D uncertain. The V and J ends lost 7 bases and 6 bases respectively, with 10 bases between them. Germline values: CDR1 MDHEN, CDR2 SYDVKM. This CDR3 comprises 11 residues. The DNA for the CDR3 is TGTGCCAGCAATCACCGAGGCGAGCAGTACTTC. The encoded protein is CASNHRGEQYF.

V gene TRBV30 combines with J gene TRBJ2-3; 8 positions match TRBD1. This CDR3 has 15 residues. Unmatched junction bases numbered 8, after V lost 0 bases and J lost 6 bases. Germline CDR1 GTSNPN, CDR2 SVGIG (reference sequence). CDR3 in amino acids: CAWSVRRQGRDTQYF. CDR3 bases: TGTGCCTGGAGTGTACGGAGACAGGGGAGGGATACGCAGTATTTT.

The chain has TRBV7-3 and TRBJ2-3; D unresolved. The CDR3 contains 15 residues. The V gene's germline CDR1 is SGHTA and CDR2 FQGTGA. The V end was cut by 5 bases, the J end by 0 bases, with 12 bases between. The CDR3 is CASSKTDLSTDTQYF. CDR3 DNA: TGTGCCAGCAGCAAAACAGATCTTAGCACAGATACGCAGTATTTT.

This chain uses TRBV28 with TRBJ1-5; D gene ambiguous. The length of the CDR3 is 14 residues. Trimming stripped 2 bases from V and 4 bases from J, with 9 bases between. The germline CDR1 and CDR2 sequences are MDHEN and SYDVKM. The CDR3 DNA is TGTGCCAGCAGTTTAGACGGCACAAATCAGCCCCAGCATTTT. It translates to CASSLDGTNQPQHF.

The chain employs TRBV10-3 and TRBJ1-1; possibly TRBD1 for D (5 bases). The CDR3 extends over 17 amino acids. Germline CDR1 ENHRY, CDR2 SYGVKD. V was shortened by 8 bases and J by 0 bases, with 22 bases between the two germline ends. The CDR3 loop is CAIRRAKEQGMNTEAFF. The CDR3 nucleotides read TGTGCCATCCGAAGGGCCAAAGAGCAGGGCATGAACACTGAAGCTTTCTTT.

This chain connects TRBV11-2 to TRBJ2-1; D not resolved. The CDR3 is 14 amino acids. The germline V and J ends were trimmed by 2 bases and 10 bases, with 15 bases remaining between them. CDR1 and CDR2 from the germline V gene are SGHAT and FQNNGV. CDR3 residues: CASSLLLRDVEQFF. CDR3 DNA sequence: TGTGCCAGCAGCTTATTGCTCCGAGACGTCGAGCAGTTCTTC.

The gene calls are TRBV2 and TRBJ1-1, with 7 bases lining up with TRBD1. Germline-derived CDR1 and CDR2 are SNHLY and FYNNEI. The CDR3 runs to 15 residues. Trimming at V came to 5 bases and at J to 2 bases, leaving 8 bases not matched to a gene. The DNA of the CDR3 is TGTGCCAGCAGTCTATTCTGGACAGGTAACACTGAAGCTTTCTTT. It codes for CASSLFWTGNTEAFF.

V usage is TRBV27 and J usage is TRBJ1-2; a weak D match, TRBD1 (6 bases). CDR1 and CDR2 from the germline V gene are MNHEY and SMNVEV (reference sequence). The CDR3 totals 17 residues. V gave up 5 bases and J gave up 1 base, with 20 bases separating them. In DNA form, the CDR3 reads TGTGCCAGCAGTGGGCGGGGTCAACAGGGACTTAACTATGGCTACACCTTC. It specifies CASSGRGQQGLNYGYTF.

V is TRBV28 and J is TRBJ2-7, with TRBD1 as a possible D gene (6 bases). V was pared by 2 bases and J by 0 bases, with 20 bases between. Germline-derived CDR1 and CDR2 are MDHEN and SYDVKM. This CDR3 contains 18 residues. The CDR3 spells CASSLGFRTAGLSYEQYF. CDR3 in DNA: TGTGCCAGCAGTTTAGGTTTCCGGACAGCAGGACTCTCCTACGAGCAGTACTTC.

The genes are TRBV5-4 and TRBJ2-5; D not certain. Looked up from germline, CDR1 is SGHNT and CDR2 is YYREEE (reference sequence). This CDR3 has 13 residues. The V end was cut by 1 base, the J end by 5 bases, with 9 bases between. The CDR3 reads CASSLFGDETQYF. The CDR3 DNA is TGTGCCAGCAGCTTGTTTGGAGACGAGACCCAGTACTTC.

The chain employs TRBV6-1 and TRBJ2-1; D is unresolved. V gave up 4 bases and J gave up 7 bases, with 8 bases separating them. The CDR3 totals 12 residues. Germline V gives CDR1 MNHNS, CDR2 SASEGT. CDR3 loop: CASSAWDNEQFF. CDR3 in DNA: TGTGCCAGCAGTGCTTGGGATAATGAGCAGTTCTTC.

The chain links TRBV14 to TRBJ2-3; 14 bases are shared with TRBD2. With 3 bases clipped from V and 0 bases from J, the junction kept 5 bases outside the gene matches. Germline CDR1 reads SGHDN; CDR2 reads FVKESK. This CDR3 is built from 18 residues. The CDR3 DNA reads as TGTGCCAGCAGCCACAGGACTAGCGGGAGGCCGAGCACAGATACGCAGTATTTT. Amino acid sequence: CASSHRTSGRPSTDTQYF.

This rearrangement joins TRBV6-1 to TRBJ2-3, with D possibly being TRBD1 or TRBD2 (5 bases each). The V end lost 4 bases, the J end lost 3 bases, and 17 bases lay between the germline ends. CDR1 is MNHNS, CDR2 SASEGT, per germline. This CDR3 has 16 residues. CDR3 sequence reads: CASSVRPGRTTDTQYF. The CDR3 nucleotides read TGTGCCAGCAGTGTAAGACCGGGACGTACTACAGATACGCAGTATTTT.